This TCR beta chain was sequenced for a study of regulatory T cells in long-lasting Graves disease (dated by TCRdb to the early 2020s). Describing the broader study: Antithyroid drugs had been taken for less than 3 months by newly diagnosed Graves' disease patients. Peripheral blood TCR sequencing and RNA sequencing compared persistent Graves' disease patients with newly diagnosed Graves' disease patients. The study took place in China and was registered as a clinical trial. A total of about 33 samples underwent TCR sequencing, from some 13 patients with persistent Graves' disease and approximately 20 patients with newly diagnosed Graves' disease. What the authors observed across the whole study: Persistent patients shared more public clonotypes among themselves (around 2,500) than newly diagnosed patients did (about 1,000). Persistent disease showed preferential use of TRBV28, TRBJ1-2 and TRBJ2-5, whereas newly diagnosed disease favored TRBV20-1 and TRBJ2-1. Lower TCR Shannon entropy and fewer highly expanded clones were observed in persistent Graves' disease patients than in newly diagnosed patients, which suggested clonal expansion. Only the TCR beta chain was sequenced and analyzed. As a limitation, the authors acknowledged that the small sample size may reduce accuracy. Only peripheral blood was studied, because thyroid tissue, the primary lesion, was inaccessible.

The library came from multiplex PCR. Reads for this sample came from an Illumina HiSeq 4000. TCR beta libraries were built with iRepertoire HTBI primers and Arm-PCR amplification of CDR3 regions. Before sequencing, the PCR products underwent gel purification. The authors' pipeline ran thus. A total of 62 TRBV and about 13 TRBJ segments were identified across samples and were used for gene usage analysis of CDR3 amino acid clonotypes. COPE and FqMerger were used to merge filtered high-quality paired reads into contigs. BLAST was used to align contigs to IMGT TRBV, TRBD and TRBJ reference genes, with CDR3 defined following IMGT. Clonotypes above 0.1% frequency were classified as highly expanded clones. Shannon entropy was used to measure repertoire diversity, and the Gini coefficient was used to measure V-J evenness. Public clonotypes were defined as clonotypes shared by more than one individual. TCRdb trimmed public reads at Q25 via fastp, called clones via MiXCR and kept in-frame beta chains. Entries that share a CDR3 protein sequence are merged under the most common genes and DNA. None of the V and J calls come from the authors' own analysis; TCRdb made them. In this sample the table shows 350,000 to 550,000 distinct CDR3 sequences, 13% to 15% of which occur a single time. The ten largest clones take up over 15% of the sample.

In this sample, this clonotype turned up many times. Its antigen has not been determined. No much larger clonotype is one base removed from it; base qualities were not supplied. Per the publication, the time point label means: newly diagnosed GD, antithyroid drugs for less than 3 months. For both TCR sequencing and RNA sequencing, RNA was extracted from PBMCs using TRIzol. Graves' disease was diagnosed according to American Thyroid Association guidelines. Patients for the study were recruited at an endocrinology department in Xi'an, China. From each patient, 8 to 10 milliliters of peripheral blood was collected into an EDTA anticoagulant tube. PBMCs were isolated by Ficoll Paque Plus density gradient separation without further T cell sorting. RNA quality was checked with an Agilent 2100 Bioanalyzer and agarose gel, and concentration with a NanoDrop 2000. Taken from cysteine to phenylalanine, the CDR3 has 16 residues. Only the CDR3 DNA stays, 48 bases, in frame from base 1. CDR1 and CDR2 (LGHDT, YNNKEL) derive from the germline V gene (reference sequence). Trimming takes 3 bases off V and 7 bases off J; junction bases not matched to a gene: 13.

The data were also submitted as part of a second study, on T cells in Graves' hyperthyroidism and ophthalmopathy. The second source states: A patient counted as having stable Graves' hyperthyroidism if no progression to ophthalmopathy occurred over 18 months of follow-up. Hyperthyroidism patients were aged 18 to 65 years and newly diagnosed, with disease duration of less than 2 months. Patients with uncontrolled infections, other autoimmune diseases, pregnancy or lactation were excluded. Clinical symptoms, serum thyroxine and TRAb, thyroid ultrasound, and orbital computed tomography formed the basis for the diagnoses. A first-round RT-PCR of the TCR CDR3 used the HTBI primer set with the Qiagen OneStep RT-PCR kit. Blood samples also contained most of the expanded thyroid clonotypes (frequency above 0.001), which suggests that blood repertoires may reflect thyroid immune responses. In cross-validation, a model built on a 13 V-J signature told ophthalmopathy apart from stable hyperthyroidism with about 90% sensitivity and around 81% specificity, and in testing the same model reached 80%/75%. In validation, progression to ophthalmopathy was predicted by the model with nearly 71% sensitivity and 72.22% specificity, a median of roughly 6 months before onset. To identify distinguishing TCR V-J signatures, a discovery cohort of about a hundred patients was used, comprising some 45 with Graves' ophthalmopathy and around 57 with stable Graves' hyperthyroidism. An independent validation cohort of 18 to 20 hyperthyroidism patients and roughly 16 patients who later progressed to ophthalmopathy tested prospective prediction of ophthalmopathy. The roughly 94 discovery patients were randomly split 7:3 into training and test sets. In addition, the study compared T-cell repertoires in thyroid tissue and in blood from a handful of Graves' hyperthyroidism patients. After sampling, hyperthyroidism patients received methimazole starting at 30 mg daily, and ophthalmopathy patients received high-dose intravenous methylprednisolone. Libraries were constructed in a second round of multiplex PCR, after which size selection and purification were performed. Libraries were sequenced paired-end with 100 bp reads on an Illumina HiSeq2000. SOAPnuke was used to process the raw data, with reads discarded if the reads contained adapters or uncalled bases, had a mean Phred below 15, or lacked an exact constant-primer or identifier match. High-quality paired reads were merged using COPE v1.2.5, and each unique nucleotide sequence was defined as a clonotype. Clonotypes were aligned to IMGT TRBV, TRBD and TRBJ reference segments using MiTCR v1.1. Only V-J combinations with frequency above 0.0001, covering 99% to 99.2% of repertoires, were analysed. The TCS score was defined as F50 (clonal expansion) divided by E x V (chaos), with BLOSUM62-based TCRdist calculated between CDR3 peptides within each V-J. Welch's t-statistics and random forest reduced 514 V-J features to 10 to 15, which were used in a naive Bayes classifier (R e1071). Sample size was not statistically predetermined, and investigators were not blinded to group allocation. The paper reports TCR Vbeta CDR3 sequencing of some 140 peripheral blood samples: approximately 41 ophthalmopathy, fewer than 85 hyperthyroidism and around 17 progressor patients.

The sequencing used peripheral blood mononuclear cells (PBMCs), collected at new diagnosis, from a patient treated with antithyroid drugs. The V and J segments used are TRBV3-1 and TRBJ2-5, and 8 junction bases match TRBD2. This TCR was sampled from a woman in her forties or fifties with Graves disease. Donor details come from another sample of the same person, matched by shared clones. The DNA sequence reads TGTGCCAGCAGCCATCCCTCGCGGGAGGAACTCGGGACCCAGTACTTC. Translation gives CASSHPSREELGTQYF.